A selection of T cell receptor beta chains follows, all from one sample in a study of shared clonotypes between healthy human individuals. Here immunoSEQ multiplex PCR was the method, and the copy in TCRdb shows in-frame clones only, minus some. The sample comprises around 580,000 clones, 95% to 98% of which are singletons, and 0.25% to 0.35% rests with the top ten. The specimen was naive CD8+ T cells sorted from blood. The receptors shown here come from a man aged 30 to 45 in good health. Each CDR3 is given with its conserved first and last residue.

v_call: TRBV10-1; cdr3_aa: CASSADFTGELFF
v_call: TRBV30; cdr3_aa: CAWPGLARNNEQFF
v_call: TRBV7-9; cdr3_aa: CASGFSPGSSGANVLTF
v_call: TRBV7-3; cdr3_aa: CASSEGLAGVTGELFF
v_call: TRBV28; cdr3_aa: CASSATSGRGLDEQYF
v_call: TRBV27; cdr3_aa: CASRPHDRMNYEQYF
v_call: TRBV28; cdr3_aa: CASSPHPNTEAFF
v_call: TRBV27; cdr3_aa: CASGSGNTIYF
v_call: TRBV15; cdr3_aa: CATSMVRSGANVLTF
v_call: TRBV29-1; cdr3_aa: CSVEQGLDTEAFF
v_call: TRBV7-6; cdr3_aa: CASSLRAGEGETQYF
v_call: TRBV5-6; cdr3_aa: CASSTAYEQYF
v_call: TRBV7-9; cdr3_aa: CASSPPFGLAGPYEQYF
v_call: TRBV7-2; cdr3_aa: CASSLAFPIGENTEAFF
v_call: TRBV14; cdr3_aa: CASSFRPGYTF
v_call: TRBV4-1; cdr3_aa: CASSQDMDPRETQYF
v_call: TRBV2; cdr3_aa: CASSSGGMETQYF
v_call: TRBV6-1; cdr3_aa: CASSGASGRDLYEQYF
v_call: TRBV7-6; cdr3_aa: CASSRGNDYEQYF
v_call: TRBV11-2; cdr3_aa: CASSLGGEQFF
v_call: TRBV11-1; cdr3_aa: CASAASEGIYEQYF
v_call: TRBV14; cdr3_aa: CASSQVHRGAGETQYF
v_call: TRBV29-1; cdr3_aa: CSVEDGGNTEAFF
v_call: TRBV29-1; cdr3_aa: CSVTGTTRTGELFF
v_call: TRBV7-9; cdr3_aa: CASSFHGSYEQYF
v_call: TRBV5-1; cdr3_aa: CASSPTASKVRETQYF
v_call: TRBV2; cdr3_aa: CASSGWDGNEAFF
v_call: TRBV4-1; cdr3_aa: CASSQVPSEYNEQFF
v_call: TRBV7-9; cdr3_aa: CASSSGGPRVNTEAFF
v_call: TRBV2; cdr3_aa: CASSRGQGRWDQPQHF
v_call: TRBV18; cdr3_aa: CASSPPNSSSSYNEQFF
v_call: TRBV7-9; cdr3_aa: CASSLAISGAEAFF
v_call: TRBV7-9; cdr3_aa: CASSNDRRKPYEQYF
v_call: TRBV2; cdr3_aa: CASAWMGEQFF
v_call: TRBV27; cdr3_aa: CASSTDTPNTGELFF
v_call: TRBV6-1; cdr3_aa: CAIRTSANTEAFF
v_call: TRBV7-6; cdr3_aa: CASSLGGAGEQYF
v_call: TRBV30; cdr3_aa: CAWTSGRSYEQYF
v_call: TRBV9; cdr3_aa: CASSGRALGDEQFF
v_call: TRBV4-1; cdr3_aa: CASSQDRGTYEQYF
v_call: TRBV28; cdr3_aa: CASSFVNYEQYF
v_call: TRBV27; cdr3_aa: CASSFLLAPSYEQYF
v_call: TRBV11-2; cdr3_aa: CASSSKAGYEQYF
v_call: TRBV29-1; cdr3_aa: CSVWGQGGNTIYF
v_call: TRBV18; cdr3_aa: CASSSESWTQGKLFF
v_call: TRBV9; cdr3_aa: CASTRWGTGELFF
v_call: TRBV28; cdr3_aa: CASSTTRTSGGIFRGKQYF
v_call: TRBV7-9; cdr3_aa: CASSLVTGLTYEQYF
v_call: TRBV5-1; cdr3_aa: CASSLLLGLQHPMNTEAFF
v_call: TRBV5-6; cdr3_aa: CASSHGGSGSLYEQYF
v_call: TRBV6-5; cdr3_aa: CASGQGIIEAFF
v_call: TRBV28; cdr3_aa: CASSQPGQGLETQYF